This record concerns one T cell receptor beta chain sequence. TCRdb's table, derived via immunoSEQ multiplex PCR, lists solely in-frame clones and lacks some. Of roughly 140,000 clones in the sample, about 80% were seen once. This sample stems from a study of blood T cell repertoires in COVID-19. Recovery meant two consecutive negative NP/OP PCR tests, professional clearance, or resolved symptoms. Germline-derived CDR1 and CDR2 are SEHNR and FQNEAQ (reference sequence). The trim removed 2 bases at V and 0 bases at J, leaving 9 bases unmatched. The CDR3 contains 18 residues. The specimen was PBMCs or T cells enriched from blood (not recorded which). The receptor comes from a man aged 45-65 years who had recovered from COVID-19. The V call is TRBV7-9, the J call TRBJ1-4; 7 nucleotides match TRBD1. CDR3 amino acids: CASSLPLTGISTNEKLFF. CDR3 nucleotide sequence: TGTGCCAGCAGCTTACCCTTGACAGGGATCTCAACTAATGAAAAACTGTTTTTT.